This T cell receptor beta chain stems from a study of blood T cell repertoires in COVID-19. Study summary: Samples of COVID-19 (acute and convalescent) were obtained from the United States, Italy and Spain. T cells, B-cell-depleted T cells, or PBMCs supplied cDNA or gDNA.

TCRdb's table, derived via immunoSEQ multiplex PCR, lists solely in-frame clones and lacks some. The top ten clones hold roughly 1% of a sample with hundreds of thousands of clones, over 75% of them seen once. Participants were aged roughly 18 to 90 years, lived in around 25 US areas, and enrolled virtually. All recovered Cohort 3 donors got two negative PCRs, got clearance, or saw symptom resolution. The clonotype was recovered from a man in his late teens or twenties who had recovered from COVID-19. The sample taken for sequencing was PBMCs or T cells enriched from blood (not recorded which).

The CDR3 DNA reads TGCGCCAGCAGCGCTGGACCACAGGGGTCGAATTCACCCCTCCACTTT. Translating gives CASSAGPQGSNSPLHF. This chain uses TRBV5-1 with TRBJ1-6, with 7 bases fitting TRBD1. The CDR3 runs 16 residues. CDR1 and CDR2 (germline): SGHRS, YFSETQ. The J segment lost 7 bases and the V segment lost 4 bases, leaving 11 bases of the junction unmatched.